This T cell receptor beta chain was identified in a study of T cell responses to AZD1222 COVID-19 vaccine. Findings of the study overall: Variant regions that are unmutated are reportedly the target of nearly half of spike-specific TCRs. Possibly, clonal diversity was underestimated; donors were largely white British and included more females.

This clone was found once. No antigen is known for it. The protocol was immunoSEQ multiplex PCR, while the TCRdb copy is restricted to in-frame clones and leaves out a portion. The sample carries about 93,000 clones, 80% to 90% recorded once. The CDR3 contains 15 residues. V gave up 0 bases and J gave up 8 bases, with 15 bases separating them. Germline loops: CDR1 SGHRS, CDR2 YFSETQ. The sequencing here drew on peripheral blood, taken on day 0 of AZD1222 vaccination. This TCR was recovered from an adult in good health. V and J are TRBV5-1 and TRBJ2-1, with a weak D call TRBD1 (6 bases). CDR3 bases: TGCGCCAGCAGCTTGGAGGGCAGGGGTATCGATGAGCAGTTCTTC. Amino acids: CASSLEGRGIDEQFF.